The T cell receptor (beta chain) under discussion was sequenced for a study of blood T cell repertoires in COVID-19 (dated by TCRdb to 2020 to 2021). Context from the whole study: Samples covering the acute and convalescent phases of COVID-19 were provided by collaborators in the United States, Italy and Spain. The dataset comprised deeply sampled blood TCRbeta repertoires from subjects exposed to, actively infected with, or recovered from COVID-19. Where available, HLA class I and class II types were obtained from metadata supplied by the sample provider rather than from assay-based typing. The material from the prospective study consisted of cDNA or gDNA derived from T cells, B-cell-depleted T cells, or PBMCs. Samples came from the ongoing ImmuneRACE study (first 160 participants) plus 1,254 subjects from 6 global collaborators. Sample metadata almost always included a de-identified subject ID, COVID-19 status, age in years and sex. A freely available public database, intended as a resource for researchers studying the immune response to SARS-CoV-2, is where the repertoires were released. Overall study outcomes, separate from this receptor: How much clinical and demographic metadata was included differed by source and by participant, and the metadata was provided uncurated.

The CDR3 covers 13 residues, taking in both the cysteine and the phenylalanine. The sequence is cut down to CDR3 DNA, 39 bases in frame from base 1. V and J are truncated by 5 bases and 7 bases respectively, leaving an intervening sequence of 14 bases. CDR1 and CDR2 are read off the germline V gene as SGHAT and FQNNGV. In the prospective study, participants were about 18 to 95 years old, resided in 25 or so geographic areas of the United States, and were enrolled through a virtual design. In the prospective study, cohorts were assigned on the basis of participant-reported clinical history obtained from a screening survey and a study questionnaire. Recovered participants in ImmuneRACE Cohort 3 were defined as having two consecutive negative NP/OP PCR tests, clearance from a healthcare professional, or resolution of symptoms. In the prospective study, whole blood, serum and a nasopharyngeal or oropharyngeal swab were collected from each participant by mobile phlebotomists. Prospective study participants could optionally give additional blood draws and questionnaires over an approximately 2-month period. Blood samples from the prospective study were shipped frozen or at room temperature prior to DNA extraction.

About this clone itself: The antigen it binds to is not known. No quality values exist for individual bases; no much larger clone is one base distant.

TCRbeta CDR3 regions were amplified from genomic DNA using the immunoSEQ Assay, a bias-controlled multiplex PCR. Concerning the study's data processing: Within the assay, amplification of reference gene primers was used to estimate how many nucleated cells each sample contained. To quantify the absolute abundance of each unique TCRbeta CDR3 rearrangement, sequence reads were collapsed and filtered. Productive Simpson clonality was computed per sample as the square root of Simpson's diversity index over productive rearrangements. In its TCRdb copy, this immuneACCESS table keeps in-frame sequences only and misses some clones. Where compared with another copy, unresolved V genes explain less than half of these, and the others have no known cause. V, J and clone size are taken as reported in that table, and D and trimming were inferred from the DNA itself. For this sample the table gives around 330,000 clones, of which over 85% were detected only once. Around 2.5% of the sample is held by the ten biggest clonotypes.

The receptor was derived from a man between 60 and 75 years old who had recovered from COVID-19. Recombination joined TRBV11-2 with TRBJ1-1; the D gene lacks a confident call. Sequencing was carried out using PBMCs or T cells enriched from blood (not recorded which). CDR3 sequence: CASSGLADSEAFF. The base sequence is TGTGCCAGCAGCGGTTTAGCAGATAGTGAAGCTTTCTTT.